This TCR beta chain was identified in a study of T cell repertoires in cytomegalovirus infection. General study results and limits: Dominating the ex vivo response were HLA-C-restricted CMV-specific TCR beta clonotypes.

This clonotype was counted many times. Its antigen is unidentified. The CDR3 contains 15 residues. V shed 6 bases and J shed 2 bases, with 14 bases lying between them. CDR1 is SGHTA and CDR2 is FQGNSA in the germline V gene. Each CDR3 protein is one row after TCRdb ran MiXCR on the reads. The sample shows around 280,000 distinct CDR3 sequences, roughly 9.3% of them seen only once. The rearrangement joins TRBV7-2 to TRBJ2-1; possible D gene TRBD1, 7 bases. The sequenced material came from PBMCs. The clonotype comes from a human donor in good health (CMV status not recorded). Some clones in this sample may be carry-over from other donors' samples. CDR3 protein: CASRPGDSTYNEQFF. In DNA form, the CDR3 reads TGTGCCAGCAGACCGGGGGACAGCACCTACAATGAGCAGTTCTTC.